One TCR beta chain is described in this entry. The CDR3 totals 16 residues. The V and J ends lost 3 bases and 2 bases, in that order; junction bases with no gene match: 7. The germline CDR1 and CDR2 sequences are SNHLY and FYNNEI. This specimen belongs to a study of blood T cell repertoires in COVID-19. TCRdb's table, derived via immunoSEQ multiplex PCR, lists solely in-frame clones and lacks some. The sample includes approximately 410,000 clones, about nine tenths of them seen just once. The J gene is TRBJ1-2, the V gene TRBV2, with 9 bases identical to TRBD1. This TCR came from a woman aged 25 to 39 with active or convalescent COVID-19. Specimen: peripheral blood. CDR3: CASSDSGQGLNYGYTF. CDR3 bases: TGTGCCAGCAGTGACTCGGGACAGGGTCTAAACTATGGCTACACCTTC.